This TCR beta chain was obtained from a study of T cell responses to AZD1222 COVID-19 vaccine. Study conclusions and caveats: The sample set comprised mostly white British donors with more females, and clonal diversity was possibly underestimated.

As to this clone: Its antigen is unknown.

Profiled with immunoSEQ multiplex PCR; TCRdb holds only in-frame clones, not every one. The sample includes some 140,000 clones, 88% of them seen just once. Germline values: CDR1 SNHLY, CDR2 FYNNEI. Between the trimmed V and J ends, which lost 4 bases and 8 bases, there was a span of 8 bases. The length of the CDR3 is 11 residues. This chain joins TRBV2 and TRBJ1-2; D is ambiguous. This receptor was obtained from an adult in good health. The material sequenced was peripheral blood, taken on day 0 of AZD1222 vaccination. The CDR3 here is CASSVTGGYTF. In DNA form, the CDR3 reads TGTGCCAGCAGTGTTACTGGGGGCTACACCTTC.